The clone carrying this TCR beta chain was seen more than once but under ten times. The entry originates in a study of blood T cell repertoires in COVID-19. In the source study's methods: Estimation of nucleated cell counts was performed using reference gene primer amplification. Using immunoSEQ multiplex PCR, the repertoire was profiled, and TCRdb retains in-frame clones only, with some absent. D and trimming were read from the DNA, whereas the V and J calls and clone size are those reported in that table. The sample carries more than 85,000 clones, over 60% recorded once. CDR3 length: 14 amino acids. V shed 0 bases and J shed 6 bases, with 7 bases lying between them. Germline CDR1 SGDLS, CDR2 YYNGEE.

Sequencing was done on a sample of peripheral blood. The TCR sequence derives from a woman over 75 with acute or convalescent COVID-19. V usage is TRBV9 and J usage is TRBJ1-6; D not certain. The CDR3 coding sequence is TGTGCCAGCAGCGTAGGGCGGTTTAATTCACCCCTCCACTTT. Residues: CASSVGRFNSPLHF.